This T cell receptor beta chain was recorded in a study of beta chain features in type 1 diabetes. For the study at large: On cell yields, gender and age, patients and healthy donors were similar.

This clone was seen a few times. The antigen is not known. Of the isolated RNA, all was reverse transcribed, and so the sequenced material was expressed TCRB transcripts. Sequencing used immunoSEQ multiplex PCR; TCRdb keeps in-frame clones, though not all of them. The sample consists of roughly 730,000 clones, roughly 13% of them appearing once. Germline CDR1 reads SQVTM; CDR2 reads ANQGSEA. The CDR3 has 14 amino acids. The V and J ends lost 4 bases and 4 bases, in that order; junction bases with no gene match: 7. Study conclusions and caveats: In type 1 diabetes patients, VDJ junctions had fewer insertions; deletions at these junctions were more frequent. Across all four CD4+ subsets, people with type 1 diabetes showed modestly shorter TCRB CDR3s. It was not settled here whether HLA type affects TCRB rearrangement.

The authors took one heparinised blood draw, averaging about 120 mL, from each donor. The sample taken for sequencing was naive CD4+ T cells from blood. This rearrangement joins TRBV29-1 to TRBJ1-3; 7 bases match TRBD1. The receptor was derived from a young man with type 1 diabetes. In DNA, the CDR3 is TGCAGCGTTGCCCTGACAGGGCCCGGAAACACCATATATTTT. Its protein product is CSVALTGPGNTIYF.